This note documents a single T cell receptor beta chain sequence. No antigen is known for it. The sample is drawn from a study of shared clonotypes between healthy human individuals. The V gene's germline CDR1 is SGDLS and CDR2 YYNGEE. CDR3 length: 17 amino acids. Trimming took off 0 bases at V and 4 bases at J, with 17 bases between the two ends. Splitting the CD4+ cells yielded a CD45RA+ naive subset and a CD45RA-negative memory subset. Authors' processing steps: Filtering of immunoSEQ junctional sequences could not match full-length read filtering. Generated by immunoSEQ multiplex PCR, the TCRdb table keeps only in-frame clones and is missing some. V and J calls plus clone size are reproduced from that table; the DNA served to infer D and trimming. Here the sample spans more than 1.2 million clones, around 98.5% being singletons. Study results and limitations: Clonotype sharing among donors was thought likely to change with sequencing depth.

The source is a man aged 30 to 45 in good health. The sequenced sample was naive CD4+ T cells sorted from blood. Subset given: CD45RA+ positively selected. The rearrangement joins TRBV9 to TRBJ1-5, with D possibly matching TRBD1 (5 bases). The CDR3 coding sequence is TGTGCCAGCAGCGTAGGGCCCACACCAAGGGGAAATCAGCCCCAGCATTTT. Its protein is CASSVGPTPRGNQPQHF.